Sequencing of this T cell receptor beta chain was carried out in a study of cytotoxic CD8 clonotypes in ibrutinib-treated CLL. Study-level findings and limits: Upon ibrutinib response clonality rose, and upon progression it fell back toward baseline. With treatment, public clonotypes, which were uncommon, either contracted or remained stable.

The CDR3 has 14 amino acids. Germline CDR1 is LGHNA and CDR2 is YSLEER. Between the trimmed V and J ends, which lost 1 base and 4 bases, there was a span of 9 bases. A word on this clone: Its antigen is unidentified.

The method was immunoSEQ multiplex PCR; TCRdb's version includes in-frame clones alone and lacks a portion of them. The repertoire has around 250,000 clones, 70% of them found once; the top ten carry approximately 15%. This clonotype was sampled from a human donor with chronic lymphocytic leukemia. Specimen: PBMCs, collected after 24 months of ibrutinib treatment. This chain joins TRBV4-3 and TRBJ2-3; D uncertain. The DNA of the CDR3 is TGCGCCAGCAGCCAAGTCCTGCTTGCAGATACGCAGTATTTT. It is translated as CASSQVLLADTQYF.